This T cell receptor beta chain was profiled in a study of PD-L1 blockade in urothelial cancer. For the study at large: Bladder-origin urothelial cancer in males covered about 90% of the 29 patients. Analyses were performed on blood at 3 weeks after treatment start (the second dose) and at 6 weeks.

Trimming cost V 9 bases and J 0 bases, with 11 bases left between them. Looked up from germline, CDR1 is MDHEN and CDR2 is SYDVKM. This CDR3 comprises 13 residues. Some clones are missing from TCRdb's copy, which holds only in-frame ones; the method was immunoSEQ multiplex PCR. The sample includes 15,000 to 20,000 clones, around 81% of them seen just once. Overall study results and limits: Expansion of tumor-associated blood clones at 3 weeks was greater in durable-benefit patients.

About this clone itself: Its antigen is undetermined.

The time point is: peripheral blood 6 weeks after treatment start. Urothelial carcinoma, locally advanced or metastatic, affected the patients. This rearrangement joins TRBV28 to TRBJ1-1; D unresolved. The specimen comprised PBMCs, sampled around atezolizumab (anti-PD-L1) treatment. The origin of this receptor is a man aged 45-65 years with urothelial cancer. CDR3 DNA sequence: TGTGCCAGTCAACTGCCGGTGAACACTGAAGCTTTCTTT. Translating it yields CASQLPVNTEAFF.